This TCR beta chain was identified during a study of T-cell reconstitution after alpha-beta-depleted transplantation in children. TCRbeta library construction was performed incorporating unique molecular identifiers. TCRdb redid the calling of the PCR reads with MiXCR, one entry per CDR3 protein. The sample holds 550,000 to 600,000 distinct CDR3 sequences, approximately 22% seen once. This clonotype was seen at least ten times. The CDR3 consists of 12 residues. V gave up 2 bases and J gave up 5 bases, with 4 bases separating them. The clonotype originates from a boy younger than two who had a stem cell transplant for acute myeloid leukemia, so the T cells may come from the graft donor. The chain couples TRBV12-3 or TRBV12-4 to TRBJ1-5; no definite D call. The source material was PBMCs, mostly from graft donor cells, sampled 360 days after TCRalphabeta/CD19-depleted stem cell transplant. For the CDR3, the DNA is TGTGCCAGCAGTTTACCAGATCAGCCCCAGCATTTT. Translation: CASSLPDQPQHF.